This entry lists 3 T cell receptor beta chains sequenced from one sample in a study of tissue T cells after allogeneic stem cell transplantation. Assay used: immunoSEQ multiplex PCR; TCRdb lists only in-frame clones, some missing. The data show about 28,000 clones, with about 85% seen just once and more than 3% held by the top ten. The sequencing used blood, collected before transplantation. These receptors originate from a woman between 18 and 55 years old who later had graft-versus-host disease after an allogeneic stem cell transplant.

The chain employs TRBV25-1 and TRBJ2-7, with TRBD1 matching 9 bases. Germline loops: CDR1 MGHDK, CDR2 SYGVNS. With V trimmed by 3 bases and J by 6 bases, 9 bases remained unmatched. This CDR3 has 15 amino acids. The CDR3 spells CASSDDRGTTSEQYF. CDR3 DNA: TGTGCCAGCAGTGATGACAGGGGGACTACGTCCGAGCAGTACTTC.

J is TRBJ2-7 and V is TRBV29-1, with 8 bases identical to TRBD1. From germline, CDR1 is SQVTM and CDR2 ANQGSEA. This CDR3 region has 15 residues. With 1 base clipped from V and 0 bases from J, the junction kept 5 bases outside the gene matches. For the CDR3, the DNA is TGCAGCGTTGAAGGAACAGGGGGAAGCTCCTACGAGCAGTACTTC. It translates to CSVEGTGGSSYEQYF.

This clone was seen a handful of times. The rearrangement uses TRBV6-4 and TRBJ2-1; 8 bases map to TRBD1. Per the germline V gene, CDR1 is MRHNA and CDR2 is SNTAGT. The CDR3 has 16 amino acids. Trimming at V came to 0 bases and at J to 4 bases, leaving 5 bases not matched to a gene. In nucleotides, the CDR3 is TGTGCCAGCAGTGACTCGATGGACAGGGTGTACAATGAGCAGTTCTTC. Its translation: CASSDSMDRVYNEQFF.